The 32 T cell receptor beta chains below were found in one sample sequenced in a study of blood T cell repertoires in COVID-19 (dated by TCRdb to about 2020). Libraries were built with the immunoSEQ multiplex PCR assay. TCRdb took this table from immuneACCESS and kept in-frame rearrangements with V and J called. Such tables lack part of the clones; where checked against another copy, unresolved V genes explain under half of the gap, and the rest is unexplained. Recorded for this sample are approximately 170,000 clones; about 80% of them occurred a single time. The top ten constitute roughly 19% of the sample. The sample was PBMCs or T cells enriched from blood (not recorded which). The receptor set was obtained from a woman aged 65 to 85 in a cohort exposed to, infected with or recovered from COVID-19 (not recorded which).

The chain links TRBV19 to TRBJ2-7; 8 bases fit TRBD2. In germline, CDR1 is LNHDA, CDR2 SQIVND (reference sequence). This CDR3 contains 17 residues. Trimming removed 5 bases from V and 0 bases from J; junction bases left unmatched: 12. DNA of the CDR3: TGTGCCAGTAGTCTCCGGACCGGGACTAGGGACTCCTACGAGCAGTACTTC. This codes for CASSLRTGTRDSYEQYF.

The chain employs TRBV10-2 and TRBJ2-5, with D uncertain. There are 15 residues in the CDR3. Trimming pared 0 bases from V and 1 base from J, leaving 9 bases between. Germline loops: CDR1 WSHSY, CDR2 SAAADI. The CDR3 loop is CASSESRYAQETQYF. The CDR3 DNA reads TGCGCCAGCAGTGAGTCCCGGTACGCCCAAGAGACCCAGTACTTC.

The chain combines TRBV10-1 with TRBJ2-6; D gene unclear. V was cut by 5 bases and J by 0 bases, with 5 bases left in between. The CDR3 loop spans 14 amino acids. CDR1 is WNHNN, CDR2 SYGVQD, per germline (reference sequence). CDR3 nucleotides: TGCGCCAGCAGTCCGGGCTCTGGGGCCAACGTCCTGACTTTC. It specifies CASSPGSGANVLTF.

The V and J genes are TRBV28 and TRBJ2-7, with D unclear. V lost 5 bases, J lost 2 bases, and 4 bases lay in between. CDR1 is MDHEN and CDR2 is SYDVKM in the germline V gene. The CDR3 totals 11 residues. The CDR3 DNA follows: TGTGCCAGCAGTACTACCTACGAGCAGTACTTC. Its translation: CASSTTYEQYF.

The V gene is TRBV5-1, the J gene TRBJ2-1; TRBD2 is a possible D gene (5 bases). Germline assignment: CDR1 SGHRS and CDR2 YFSETQ. The CDR3 totals 13 residues. V shed 6 bases and J shed 6 bases, with 13 bases lying between them. In DNA, the CDR3 is TGCGCCAGCACCCGGACTGAGGGCAATGAGCAGTTCTTC. Translation gives CASTRTEGNEQFF.

In nucleotides, the CDR3 is TGCGCCAGCAGCTTGGAAGGGCAGGGCTACGAGCAGTACTTC. It yields the protein CASSLEGQGYEQYF. The V call is TRBV5-1, the J call TRBJ2-7, with TRBD1 as a possible D gene (5 bases). This CDR3 comprises 14 residues. Germline V gene data show CDR1 as SGHRS and CDR2 as YFSETQ. V dropped 0 bases and J dropped 3 bases, with 10 bases sitting between them.

The chain joins TRBV7-9 to TRBJ2-2, with 13 bases lining up with TRBD2. This CDR3 has 18 amino acids. The germline V gene has CDR1 SEHNR and CDR2 FQNEAQ (reference sequence). V was clipped by 1 base and J by 1 base; unmatched bases: 3. CDR3 DNA sequence: TGTGCCAGCAGCTTAGTGGGGACTAGCGGGAAGAACACCGGGGAGCTGTTTTTT. It is translated as CASSLVGTSGKNTGELFF.

CDR3 region: CSARLRAQYF. CDR3 bases: TGCAGTGCTAGATTGAGGGCGCAGTATTTT. This chain links TRBV20-1 with TRBJ2-3; TRBD2 might be the D (5 bases). Looked up from germline, CDR1 is DFQATT and CDR2 is SNEGSKA (reference sequence). The ends were cut back, 2 bases at V and 10 bases at J, with 7 bases in the middle. CDR3 length equals 10 residues.

The chain links TRBV10-3 to TRBJ1-3; D is possibly TRBD1 (6 bases). V was clipped by 7 bases and J by 0 bases, with 7 bases between them. The CDR3 contains 13 residues. Germline CDR1 and CDR2: ENHRY and SYGVKD. CDR3 sequence: CAIKGDSGNTIYF. CDR3 nucleotide sequence: TGTGCCATCAAGGGGGACTCTGGAAACACCATATATTTT.

V gene TRBV18 combines with J gene TRBJ2-2; possible D gene TRBD2, 6 bases. V lost 3 bases, J lost 7 bases, and 15 bases lay in between. The germline CDR1 and CDR2 sequences are KGHSH and LQKENI. The CDR3 has 15 amino acids. The CDR3 loop is CASSPRGGYGGELFF. As DNA, the CDR3 is TGTGCCAGCTCACCGAGGGGAGGTTACGGCGGGGAGCTGTTTTTT.

This clone appeared many times. This rearrangement joins TRBV28 to TRBJ2-1; 9 bases line up with TRBD2. Looked up from germline, CDR1 is MDHEN and CDR2 is SYDVKM. Germline trimming cut 1 base from V and 6 bases from J; bases unmatched to any gene: 4. CDR3 length: 15 residues. The CDR3 DNA follows: TGTGCCAGCAGTTTATCAGCGGGAGGACGCAATGAGCAGTTCTTC. Translating it yields CASSLSAGGRNEQFF.

The gene calls are TRBV7-9 and TRBJ2-3; perhaps TRBD1 as D (5 bases). The CDR3 covers 15 residues. Germline V CDR1 and CDR2: SEHNR, FQNEAQ (reference sequence). The V end was cut by 7 bases, the J end by 2 bases, with 16 bases between. CDR3 sequence reads: CASISPRVSTDTQYF. CDR3 nucleotide sequence: TGTGCCAGCATCTCGCCCAGGGTATCCACAGATACGCAGTATTTT. The full variable domain, with the rest looked up from reference TRBV7-9 and TRBJ2-3, is DTGVSQNPRHKITKRGQNVTFRCDPISEHNRLYWYRQTLGQGPEFLTYFQNEAQLEKSRLLSDRFSAERPKGSFSTLEIQRTEQGDSAMYLCASISPRVSTDTQYFGPGTRLTVL.

V usage is TRBV28 and J usage is TRBJ2-4; D possibly corresponds to TRBD2 (5 bases). CDR3 length equals 14 residues. V was trimmed by 10 bases and J by 5 bases, leaving 18 bases between them. Germline loops: CDR1 MDHEN, CDR2 SYDVKM. CDR3 DNA sequence: TGTGCCATTTCGCTAGCCGGCCCGCAAAACATTCAGTACTTC. It specifies CAISLAGPQNIQYF.

V usage is TRBV9 and J usage is TRBJ1-1, with 9 bases lining up with TRBD1. After removal of 4 bases from V and 2 bases from J, the junction contained 6 bases not matched to a gene. Per the germline V gene, CDR1 is SGDLS and CDR2 is YYNGEE. The CDR3 is 15 residues long. Written as DNA, the CDR3 is TGTGCCAGCAGCCCGCGGACAGGGGCAAACACTGAAGCTTTCTTT. This translates into CASSPRTGANTEAFF.

V is TRBV7-2 and J is TRBJ2-3; 8 bases align to TRBD2. CDR3 length equals 16 residues. Germline-derived CDR1 and CDR2 are SGHTA and FQGNSA. The J segment lost 6 bases and the V segment lost 4 bases, leaving 12 bases of the junction unmatched. The CDR3, as DNA: TGTGCCAGCAGCTCGCTAGCGGGTAGTCTGGTGGATACGCAGTATTTT. Translation gives CASSSLAGSLVDTQYF.

The gene calls are TRBV14 and TRBJ2-1; D is ambiguous. This CDR3 region has 15 residues. Trimming took off 0 bases at V and 6 bases at J, with 12 bases between the two ends. Germline V gives CDR1 SGHDN, CDR2 FVKESK. This CDR3 is CASSQDRARLNEQFF. The CDR3 nucleotides read TGTGCCAGCAGCCAAGACAGAGCCAGACTCAATGAGCAGTTCTTC.

The V call is TRBV5-1, the J call TRBJ2-1; 12 positions match TRBD2. The CDR3 length is 14 residues. Germline trimming cut 2 bases from V and 9 bases from J; bases unmatched to any gene: 3. The germline gives CDR1 SGHRS, CDR2 YFSETQ. CDR3 nucleotides: TGCGCCAGCAGCTTAGGACTAGCGGGAACTGAGCAGTTCTTC. Amino acids: CASSLGLAGTEQFF.

In nucleotides, the CDR3 is TGCGCCAGCAGCCAAGAGTATTTAGACTTCTACGAGCAGTACTTC. Its protein product is CASSQEYLDFYEQYF. The chain employs TRBV4-3 and TRBJ2-7; D gene unclear. In germline, CDR1 is LGHNA, CDR2 YSLEER. V was trimmed by 0 bases and J by 3 bases, leaving 12 bases between them. CDR3 size: 15 residues.

This clone was observed a single time. Other DNA sequences of this sample code for an identical CDR3. The DNA for the CDR3 is TGTGCCAGCAGCCGAGGGACAGGCTTGAATCAGCCCCAGCATTTT. Protein sequence: CASSRGTGLNQPQHF. The V and J genes are TRBV3-1 (or the pseudogene TRBV3-2) and TRBJ1-5; 8 bases fit TRBD1. In germline, CDR1 is LGHDT, CDR2 YNNKEL (reference sequence). V was clipped by 4 bases and J by 4 bases; unmatched bases: 6. CDR3 size: 15 residues.

This chain uses TRBV7-3 with TRBJ2-1; D may be TRBD2 (6 bases). CDR1 and CDR2 from the germline V gene are SGHTA and FQGTGA. V was shortened by 1 base and J by 6 bases, with 16 bases between the two germline ends. CDR3 length: 16 residues. DNA of the CDR3: TGTGCCAGCAGCTTAAATCGCCTCGGGAGAGCCAATGAGCAGTTCTTC. Translation gives CASSLNRLGRANEQFF.

V and J are TRBV2 and TRBJ2-7; a possible D gene is TRBD2 (6 bases). Looked up from germline, CDR1 is SNHLY and CDR2 is FYNNEI. This CDR3 is 13 amino acids long. Trimming removed 8 bases from V and 1 base from J, with 12 bases in between. Here the CDR3 reads CASDRGTSYEQYF. CDR3 nucleotide sequence: TGTGCCAGCGACCGGGGGACTTCCTACGAGCAGTACTTC.

The rearrangement uses TRBV20-1 and TRBJ1-2, with TRBD1 identical over 11 bases. There are 11 residues in the CDR3. Germline V gene sequence: CDR1 DFQATT, CDR2 SNEGSKA (reference sequence). This CDR3 is CRGQGDYGYTF. The CDR3 bases are TGCAGGGGACAGGGGGACTATGGCTACACCTTC.

This chain connects TRBV5-1 to TRBJ2-1, with 9 positions matching TRBD2. Losses at the gene ends were 4 bases for V and 4 bases for J; bases not matched to a gene: 9. This CDR3 has 16 amino acids. Germline CDR1 and CDR2: SGHRS and YFSETQ. CDR3 protein: CASSPPGLASYNEQFF. CDR3 DNA: TGCGCCAGCAGCCCACCGGGACTAGCATCTTACAATGAGCAGTTCTTC.

The chain joins TRBV4-1 to TRBJ2-1; 13 bases agree with TRBD2. The V segment lost 2 bases and the J segment 0 bases; nucleotides outside the gene matches: 4. There are 18 residues in the CDR3. Looked up from germline, CDR1 is MGHRA and CDR2 is YSYEKL. CDR3 in DNA: TGCGCCAGCAGCCAACGACTAGCGGGAGGAGACTCCTACAATGAGCAGTTCTTC. Its protein is CASSQRLAGGDSYNEQFF.

This clone was observed a few times. The rearrangement links TRBV19 to TRBJ1-5; TRBD1 matches 7 bases. The J segment lost 1 base and the V segment lost 6 bases, leaving 3 bases of the junction unmatched. Germline lookup yields CDR1 LNHDA and CDR2 SQIVND (reference sequence). This CDR3 comprises 14 residues. CDR3 in amino acids: CASRQQGSNQPQHF. The CDR3 nucleotides read TGTGCCAGTAGGCAACAGGGGAGCAATCAGCCCCAGCATTTT.

The chain carries TRBV27 and TRBJ2-7; tentatively, D is TRBD2 (5 bases). This CDR3 is built from 13 residues. V was cut by 3 bases and J by 3 bases, with 9 bases left in between. The germline gives CDR1 MNHEY, CDR2 SMNVEV (reference sequence). The CDR3 region has the DNA TGTGCCAGCAGTTTCCACGGAGGCTACGAGCAGTACTTC. As protein: CASSFHGGYEQYF.

This clone was seen many times. The chain's CDR3 is CASSLDPGLSEQYF. CDR3 bases: TGCGCCAGCAGCTTGGATCCAGGGTTAAGCGAGCAGTACTTC. The V and J genes are TRBV5-1 and TRBJ2-7, with D possibly TRBD1 on 5 matching bases. Per germline, CDR1 SGHRS and CDR2 YFSETQ. This CDR3 has 14 residues. Trimming took 0 bases from V and 6 from J, leaving 13 bases between them.

The J gene is TRBJ1-1, the V gene TRBV6-1; D call uncertain. In germline, CDR1 is MNHNS, CDR2 SASEGT. CDR3 length equals 14 residues. The V end lost 2 bases, the J end lost 5 bases, and 12 bases lay between the germline ends. The CDR3 loop reads CASSEIAGRTEAFF. The CDR3 DNA reads as TGTGCCAGCAGTGAAATTGCGGGGAGGACTGAAGCTTTCTTT.

CDR3 sequence (DNA): TGTGCCATCAGGATCAGTGGCGAGGACACTGAAGCTTTCTTT. It yields the protein CAIRISGEDTEAFF. The chain joins TRBV10-3 to TRBJ1-1, with D uncertain. V lost 6 bases to trimming and J lost 3 bases, with 14 bases between them. The CDR3 runs to 14 residues. The germline V gene encodes CDR1 ENHRY and CDR2 SYGVKD.

V usage is TRBV4-2 and J usage is TRBJ2-5, with a tentative D call TRBD2 (6 bases). V was trimmed by 1 base and J by 1 base, leaving 10 bases between them. There are 15 residues in the CDR3. Germline values: CDR1 LGHNA, CDR2 YNFKEQ. CDR3 in amino acids: CASSQGGVRQETQYF. The CDR3 bases are TGTGCCAGCAGCCAAGGGGGGGTCCGCCAAGAGACCCAGTACTTC.

The chain has TRBV24-1 and TRBJ1-6; D gene unclear. The CDR3 covers 14 residues. Germline-derived CDR1 and CDR2 are KGHDR and SFDVKD. V shed 6 bases and J shed 5 bases, with 10 bases lying between them. As DNA, the CDR3 is TGTGCCACCAGTAGCGGGCAGAATAATTCACCCCTCCACTTT. Encoded protein: CATSSGQNNSPLHF.

The gene calls are TRBV3-1 (or the pseudogene TRBV3-2) and TRBJ1-6; tentatively, D is TRBD1 (6 bases). From germline, CDR1 is LGHDT and CDR2 YNNKEL (reference sequence). Deletions cut 8 bases from V and 10 bases from J, with 18 bases between. This CDR3 has 14 residues. CDR3 nucleotide sequence: TGTGCCAGCGGGGTACAGGGATCGGAATCACCCCTCCACTTT. It yields the protein CASGVQGSESPLHF.